Shown below are 5 T cell receptor beta chains from a single sample sequenced in a study of blood T cell repertoires in COVID-19. Generated by immunoSEQ multiplex PCR, the TCRdb table keeps only in-frame clones and is missing some. The sample yields tens of thousands of clones, just over 85% seen once. Sequencing used peripheral blood. The source is a man in his forties or fifties with active COVID-19.

This clone was observed a handful of times. The rearrangement uses TRBV12-3 or TRBV12-4 and TRBJ1-2; D unclear. V lost 5 bases, J lost 5 bases, and 12 bases lay in between. This CDR3 spans 13 amino acids. The CDR3 DNA follows: TGTGCCAGCAGTCCGTGGACTGAATATGGCTACACCTTC. Translated: CASSPWTEYGYTF.

The chain combines TRBV21-1 with TRBJ1-2. TRBV21-1 counts as a pseudogene. The CDR3 has 16 residues. The CDR3 nucleotides are TGTGCCAGCAGCACCAAAGAGAGGAGATTTCCTGATGGCTACACCTTC. Amino acid sequence: CASSTKERRFPDGYTF.

The chain joins TRBV5-5 to TRBJ2-2; 8 bases are a match to TRBD2. CDR3 length: 17 residues. After removal of 4 bases from V and 1 base from J, the junction contained 9 bases not matched to a gene. Germline CDR1 is SGHKS and CDR2 is YYEKEE (reference sequence). CDR3 sequence reads: CASSPEPAGVNTGELFF. The CDR3 DNA sequence: TGTGCCAGCAGCCCCGAACCAGCGGGAGTGAACACCGGGGAGCTGTTTTTT. The full variable domain, in which reference TRBV5-5 and TRBJ2-2 provide the parts outside the CDR3, is DAGVTQSPTHLIKTRGQQVTLRCSPISGHKSVSWYQQVLGQGPQFIFQYYEKEERGRGNFPDRFSARQFPNYSSELNVNALLLGDSALYLCASSPEPAGVNTGELFFGEGSRLTVL.

The chain couples TRBV5-1 to TRBJ1-2; 11 bases are shared with TRBD1. J lost 7 bases, V lost 4 bases, and 9 bases had no gene match. The CDR3 extends over 15 amino acids. Germline V CDR1 and CDR2: SGHRS, YFSETQ. CDR3 DNA: TGCGCCAGCAGCGGCGGACAGGGGGCTTTAGGTGGCTACACCTTC. Translated, it gives CASSGGQGALGGYTF.

This clone was picked up a small number of times. The chain has TRBV5-1 and TRBJ1-5; the D is unclear. CDR1 is SGHRS and CDR2 is YFSETQ in the germline V gene. CDR3 length: 15 residues. V was trimmed by 4 bases and J by 2 bases, leaving 13 bases between them. CDR3 region: CASSATPGGNQPQHF. CDR3 bases: TGCGCCAGCAGCGCAACTCCCGGAGGCAATCAGCCCCAGCATTTT.